These 26 T cell receptor beta chains originate from one sample sequenced in a study of T-cell reconstitution after alpha-beta-depleted transplantation in children. The library targeted TCRbeta and was prepared with unique molecular identifiers. TCRdb processed the PCR reads anew with MiXCR; each CDR3 protein has one entry. The sample lists roughly 610,000 distinct CDR3 sequences, under 12% occurring once. Sequencing used PBMCs from the stem cell graft donor, obtained from the stem cell graft. These TCRs come from a human donor who donated a stem cell graft to a child with acute myeloid leukemia.

This clonotype was detected many times. The CDR3 region has the DNA TGCAGTGCCCGCCTGCGGGGTTGGGGTAGCACAGATACGCAGTATTTT. Residues: CSARLRGWGSTDTQYF. The chain combines TRBV20-1 with TRBJ2-3; tentative D call: TRBD2 (6 bases). The CDR3 contains 16 residues. Germline V CDR1 and CDR2: DFQATT, SNEGSKA (reference sequence). The V end was cut by 6 bases, the J end by 0 bases, with 19 bases between.

In its sample, this clonotype was seen a few times. CDR3 residues: CSARQVLETQYF. CDR3 coding DNA: TGCAGTGCTCGACAGGTCCTGGAGACCCAGTACTTC. V usage is TRBV20-1 and J usage is TRBJ2-5; D is perhaps TRBD1 (6 bases). The germline V and J ends were trimmed by 5 bases and 5 bases, with 12 bases remaining between them. The CDR3 is 12 residues long. CDR1 and CDR2 from the germline V gene are DFQATT and SNEGSKA (reference sequence).

This clonotype appeared a few times. The J gene is TRBJ2-7, the V gene TRBV28; D gene uncertain. The CDR3 totals 13 residues. The V end was cut by 6 bases, the J end by 0 bases, with 9 bases between. Germline V gene sequence: CDR1 MDHEN, CDR2 SYDVKM. The CDR3 DNA reads TGTGCCAGCAGAGAGGCGGTCTCCTACGAGCAGTACTTC. It translates to CASREAVSYEQYF.

This clonotype was seen at least ten times. This sequence joins TRBV20-1 and TRBJ2-5, with 12 bases identical to TRBD2. The germline V gene has CDR1 DFQATT and CDR2 SNEGSKA (reference sequence). CDR3 length equals 16 residues. V gave up 1 base and J gave up 5 bases; unmatched junction bases: 8. Written as DNA, the CDR3 is TGCAGTGCTAGAGCTACTAGCGGGAGGACGTGGGAGACCCAGTACTTC. Its translation is CSARATSGRTWETQYF.

This clonotype appeared many times. The chain couples TRBV5-1 to TRBJ2-7; TRBD1 or TRBD2 may be the D gene (6 bases each). The ends were cut back, 0 bases at V and 6 bases at J, with 13 bases in the middle. The CDR3 loop spans 14 amino acids. The germline V gene has CDR1 SGHRS and CDR2 YFSETQ. The CDR3 protein is CASSLGGASGEQYF. The DNA for the CDR3 is TGCGCCAGCAGCTTGGGGGGGGCTAGTGGCGAGCAGTACTTC.

This clonotype was observed many times. The genes are TRBV9 and TRBJ2-5; unclear D gene. The CDR3 is made up of 13 amino acids. Trimming took off 3 bases at V and 2 bases at J, with 8 bases between the two ends. Germline V gene sequence: CDR1 SGDLS, CDR2 YYNGEE. The CDR3 loop reads CASSAQPQETQYF. Written as DNA, the CDR3 is TGTGCCAGCAGCGCCCAGCCACAAGAGACCCAGTACTTC.

The chain has TRBV4-2 and TRBJ2-7, with TRBD2 matching over 12 bases. This CDR3 spans 16 amino acids. CDR1 and CDR2 (germline): LGHNA, YNFKEQ. With V trimmed by 8 bases and J by 3 bases, 11 bases remained unmatched. This CDR3 is CASGPRTSGINYEQYF. The CDR3 DNA follows: TGTGCCAGCGGCCCCCGGACTAGCGGGATAAACTACGAGCAGTACTTC.

At least ten counts were recorded for this clonotype. The J gene is TRBJ2-1, the V gene TRBV27; 7 nucleotides agree with TRBD2. Unmatched junction bases numbered 7, after V lost 3 bases and J lost 5 bases. Per the germline V gene, CDR1 is MNHEY and CDR2 is SMNVEV (reference sequence). There are 15 residues in the CDR3. CDR3 DNA: TGTGCCAGCAGTTTTAAGGCTAGCGGAAACAATGAGCAGTTCTTC. Translated, it gives CASSFKASGNNEQFF.

This clonotype was picked up many times. The rearrangement links TRBV29-1 to TRBJ2-7, with D tentatively TRBD1 (5 bases). CDR1 SQVTM and CDR2 ANQGSEA come from the germline V gene. CDR3 length equals 14 residues. The germline V and J ends were trimmed by 5 bases and 3 bases, with 17 bases remaining between them. The CDR3 loop is CSVLGLAGIYEQYF. For the CDR3, the DNA is TGCAGCGTTCTAGGGTTGGCAGGGATCTACGAGCAGTACTTC.

Ten or more counts support this clonotype. The chain employs TRBV6-2 or TRBV6-3 and TRBJ2-1, with 10 bases identical to TRBD2. The CDR3 covers 15 residues. CDR1 is MNHEY and CDR2 is SVGEGT in the germline V gene. The ends lost 6 bases at V and 7 bases at J; junction bases unmatched: 9. DNA of the CDR3: TGTGCCAGCAGGATCCTAGCGGGAGAGATGAATGAGCAGTTCTTC. It yields the protein CASRILAGEMNEQFF.

This clonotype showed up many times. This chain joins TRBV20-1 and TRBJ2-7; TRBD2 aligns across 7 bases. CDR1 and CDR2 from the germline V gene are DFQATT and SNEGSKA (reference sequence). The CDR3 runs to 12 residues. The V gene end was trimmed by 3 bases and the J gene end by 3 bases; junction bases not matched to a gene: 2. The CDR3 loop is CSASGRSYEQYF. DNA of the CDR3: TGCAGTGCTAGCGGGAGGAGCTACGAGCAGTACTTC.

This clonotype was observed a handful of times. The V call is TRBV7-2, the J call TRBJ2-2; TRBD1 matches 7 bases. V shed 5 bases and J 7 bases; nucleotides not matched to a gene: 7. This CDR3 has 14 amino acids. Germline loops: CDR1 SGHTA, CDR2 FQGNSA. The CDR3 here is CASSLRGKGGELFF. CDR3 DNA sequence: TGTGCCAGCAGCCTCAGGGGGAAAGGCGGGGAGCTGTTTTTT.

This clonotype was observed a handful of times. V is TRBV6-2 or TRBV6-3 and J is TRBJ2-2; D not certain. CDR1 and CDR2 from the germline V gene are MNHEY and SVGEGT. V gave up 5 bases and J gave up 4 bases, with 5 bases separating them. The CDR3 runs to 12 residues. This CDR3 reads CASSGTTGELFF. The CDR3 nucleotides are TGTGCCAGCAGTGGTACCACCGGGGAGCTGTTTTTT.

This clonotype was recorded a few times. V usage is TRBV7-6 and J usage is TRBJ1-1; the D is unclear. Trimming shortened V by 2 bases and J by 6 bases, and 10 bases separated the two germline ends. The germline CDR1 and CDR2 sequences are SGHVS and FNYEAQ. CDR3 size: 13 residues. In nucleotides, the CDR3 is TGTGCCAGCAGCTTAATTGGGGATGCTGAAGCTTTCTTT. It codes for CASSLIGDAEAFF.

This clonotype was observed at least ten times. The chain is built from TRBV20-1 and TRBJ1-3, with a tentative D call TRBD1 (5 bases). The CDR3 consists of 15 residues. V lost 5 bases to trimming and J lost 1 base, with 15 bases between them. Germline V gene lookup returns CDR1 DFQATT and CDR2 SNEGSKA (reference sequence). The CDR3 bases are TGCAGTGCTGGGGACCGTAAAGGGTCTGGAAACACCATATATTTT. It yields the protein CSAGDRKGSGNTIYF.

This clonotype was counted only a few times. The chain links TRBV7-3 to TRBJ2-7; no reliable D call. V lost 5 bases, J lost 3 bases, and 11 bases lay in between. Germline loops: CDR1 SGHTA, CDR2 FQGTGA. The CDR3 spans 13 residues. The CDR3 is CASSQEPGYEQYF. In nucleotides, the CDR3 is TGTGCCAGCAGCCAAGAACCCGGCTACGAGCAGTACTTC.

V is TRBV12-1 and J is TRBJ2-1; the D call TRBD2 from the table was never checked on the DNA. TRBV12-1 is labeled a pseudogene. This CDR3 has 14 amino acids. The CDR3 loop is CASSSLALYNEQFF. The CDR3 region has the DNA TGTGCCAGCAGCTCCCTAGCGCTCTACAATGAGCAGTTCTTC.

Ten or more counts support this clonotype. The CDR3 DNA reads TGCGCCAGCAGCTTGGGGGCTAGCGGATGGGTCACAGATACGCAGTATTTT. It codes for CASSLGASGWVTDTQYF. The chain recombines TRBV5-1 with TRBJ2-3; 7 positions agree with TRBD2. The germline V gene has CDR1 SGHRS and CDR2 YFSETQ. This CDR3 has 17 residues. With 0 bases clipped from V and 2 bases from J, the junction kept 9 bases outside the gene matches.

This clonotype was found a few times. The chain uses TRBV29-1 and TRBJ2-1; a weak D match, TRBD2 (6 bases). V shed 6 bases and J shed 6 bases, with 21 bases lying between them. Germline V lookup: CDR1 SQVTM, CDR2 ANQGSEA. This CDR3 spans 15 amino acids. CDR3 DNA sequence: TGCAGCGTCCGCGGGGCGGGAAGGGGCCTCAATGAGCAGTTCTTC. This sequence encodes CSVRGAGRGLNEQFF.

This chain uses TRBV3-1 with TRBJ1-2; no firm D call. The CDR3 length is 14 residues. Germline CDR1 reads LGHDT; CDR2 reads YNNKEL (reference sequence). V was trimmed by 0 bases and J by 14 bases, leaving 19 bases between them. The CDR3, as DNA: TGTGCCAGCAGCCAAGATACTGTACAGCCGCCTGGAACCTTC. Translated, it gives CASSQDTVQPPGTF. Filled out from reference TRBV3-1 and TRBJ1-2, the complete variable domain reads DTAVSQTPKYLVTQMGNDKSIKCEQNLGHDTMYWYKQDSKKFLKIMFSYNNKELIINETVPNRFSPKSPDKAHLNLHINSLELGDSAVYFCASSQDTVQPPGTFGSGTRLTVV.

This clonotype was found many times. J is TRBJ1-1 and V is TRBV12-3 or TRBV12-4, with a possible D match to TRBD1 (5 bases). Trimming left V 5 bases short and J 6 bases short, with 16 bases between. The CDR3 consists of 14 residues. CDR3 DNA: TGTGCCAGCAGTCATACTACAGGTAGGGCTGAAGCTTTCTTT. Protein sequence: CASSHTTGRAEAFF.

This clonotype has at least ten counts. V is TRBV3-1 and J is TRBJ2-1, with TRBD2 identical over 8 bases. With V trimmed by 0 bases and J by 7 bases, 8 bases remained unmatched. The CDR3 runs 16 residues. CDR1 and CDR2 (germline): LGHDT, YNNKEL (reference sequence). This chain's CDR3 is CASSQEHGRGRNEQFF. The DNA for the CDR3 is TGTGCCAGCAGCCAAGAGCACGGGAGGGGGAGGAATGAGCAGTTCTTC.

The sample holds one count of this clonotype. This chain links TRBV7-3 with TRBJ2-1; 11 bases agree with TRBD2. This CDR3 spans 17 amino acids. V trimming: 3 bases; J trimming: 6 bases; junction bases outside the gene matches: 10. Per the germline V gene, CDR1 is SGHTA and CDR2 is FQGTGA. The CDR3 reads CASSLEGLAEGGNEQFF. CDR3 nucleotide sequence: TGTGCCAGCAGCTTGGAGGGACTAGCGGAAGGGGGCAATGAGCAGTTCTTC.

J is TRBJ2-7 and V is TRBV7-3; possibly TRBD2 for D (5 bases). This CDR3 spans 15 amino acids. Germline V CDR1 and CDR2: SGHTA, FQGTGA. Trimming left V 9 bases short and J 3 bases short, with 21 bases between. The CDR3 DNA is TGTGCCAGAGGTGTTGAGGGCGCGTTACTCTACGAGCAGTACTTC. The encoded protein is CARGVEGALLYEQYF. The variable domain in full, with the rest retrieved from reference TRBV7-3 and TRBJ2-7, is GAGVSQTPSNKVTEKGKYVELRCDPISGHTALYWYRQSLGQGPEFLIYFQGTGAADDSGLPNDRFFAVRPEGSVSTLKIQRTERGDSAVYLCARGVEGALLYEQYFGPGTRLTVT.

The rearrangement joins TRBV5-1 to TRBJ2-5, with a possible D match to TRBD2 (5 bases). The CDR3 spans 15 residues. V shed 4 bases and J shed 4 bases, with 17 bases lying between them. Germline V lookup: CDR1 SGHRS, CDR2 YFSETQ. Here the CDR3 reads CASSPQRSPGETQYF. The CDR3 DNA reads TGCGCCAGCAGCCCTCAGCGGTCCCCGGGAGAGACCCAGTACTTC. Looking up the rest from reference TRBV5-1 and TRBJ2-5 gives the full variable domain: KAGVTQTPRYLIKTRGQQVTLSCSPISGHRSVSWYQQTPGQGLQFLFEYFSETQRNKGNFPGRFSGRQFSNSRSEMNVSTLELGDSALYLCASSPQRSPGETQYFGPGTRLLVL.

This clonotype was recorded a few times. This chain links TRBV11-3 with TRBJ2-2; the match to TRBD1 covers 9 bases. In germline, CDR1 is SGHNT, CDR2 YENEEA. The V segment lost 4 bases and the J segment 7 bases; nucleotides outside the gene matches: 7. This CDR3 is built from 15 residues. The CDR3 bases are TGTGCCAGCAGCTCAAAACAGGGGGCTGGCGGGGAGCTGTTTTTT. Its protein product is CASSSKQGAGGELFF. The complete variable domain, with remaining parts taken from reference TRBV11-3 and TRBJ2-2, reads EAGVVQSPRYKIIEKKQPVAFWCNPISGHNTLYWYLQNLGQGPELLIRYENEEAVDDSQLPKDRFSAERLKGVDSTLKIQPAELGDSAVYLCASSSKQGAGGELFFGEGSRLTVL.